The next 25 T cell receptor beta chains were all read from a single sample in a study of control samples from healthy donors and cancer patients. Sequencing was performed with immunoSEQ multiplex PCR; in TCRdb, only in-frame clones are kept and a portion is missing. Here the sample table reports about 200,000 clones. Sequenced sample: blood. The receptors derive from a woman aged 25 to 39 in good health.

The J gene is TRBJ1-5, the V gene TRBV19; 9 nucleotides match TRBD1. The V gene's germline CDR1 is LNHDA and CDR2 SQIVND (reference sequence). The CDR3 covers 16 residues. Unmatched junction bases numbered 6, after V lost 3 bases and J lost 3 bases. The CDR3 sequence is CASSIGDRVANQPQHF. In DNA form, the CDR3 reads TGTGCCAGTAGTATCGGGGACAGGGTCGCCAATCAGCCCCAGCATTTT. Full variable domain (missing parts from reference TRBV19 and TRBJ1-5): DGGITQSPKYLFRKEGQNVTLSCEQNLNHDAMYWYRQDPGQGLRLIYYSQIVNDFQKGDIAEGYSVSREKKESFPLTVTSAQKNPTAFYLCASSIGDRVANQPQHFGDGTRLSIL.

V usage is TRBV7-2 and J usage is TRBJ2-2; D remains ambiguous. V lost 4 bases and J lost 3, with 12 bases in between. Germline V lookup: CDR1 SGHTA, CDR2 FQGNSA. This CDR3 has 15 residues. CDR3 residues: CASSSNDFYTGELFF. The CDR3 DNA is TGTGCCAGCAGCTCGAACGATTTTTACACCGGGGAGCTGTTTTTT. The full variable domain, completed using reference TRBV7-2 and TRBJ2-2, is GAGVSQSPSNKVTEKGKDVELRCDPISGHTALYWYRQSLGQGLEFLIYFQGNSAPDKSGLPSDRFSAERTGGSVSTLTIQRTQQEDSAVYLCASSSNDFYTGELFFGEGSRLTVL.

The V gene is TRBV28, the J gene TRBJ1-6; 8 nucleotides agree with TRBD1. The CDR3 loop spans 13 amino acids. J was trimmed by 9 bases and V by 10 bases; bases with no gene match: 8. Germline CDR1 MDHEN, CDR2 SYDVKM. CDR3 in DNA: TGTGCCACCATGACAGGGGCAAGTTCACCCCTCCACTTT. It specifies CATMTGASSPLHF.

The rearrangement links TRBV27 to TRBJ1-1, with 7 bases fitting TRBD1. Unmatched junction bases numbered 11, after V lost 5 bases and J lost 11 bases. This CDR3 is built from 13 residues. Germline CDR1 MNHEY, CDR2 SMNVEV (reference sequence). CDR3 amino acids: CASSMGVETGAFF. The CDR3, as DNA: TGTGCCAGCAGTATGGGCGTAGAGACAGGGGCTTTCTTT.

The chain couples TRBV5-4 to TRBJ1-4; a possible D gene is TRBD1 (5 bases). CDR1 SGHNT and CDR2 YYREEE come from the germline V gene (reference sequence). The CDR3 length is 17 residues. The V gene lost 4 bases and the J gene lost 0 bases, with 16 bases spanning the gap. The chain's CDR3 is CASSGPQERTTNEKLFF. The CDR3 DNA reads TGTGCCAGCAGCGGCCCACAGGAAAGGACAACTAATGAAAAACTGTTTTTT.

This chain uses TRBV27 with TRBJ1-4, with a weak D call TRBD1 (6 bases). V shed 7 bases and J shed 4 bases, with 7 bases lying between them. Germline values: CDR1 MNHEY, CDR2 SMNVEV (reference sequence). The CDR3 is 12 amino acids. CDR3 sequence reads: CASKGVNEKLFF. In DNA, the CDR3 is TGTGCCAGCAAGGGGGTTAATGAAAAACTGTTTTTT. Using reference TRBV27 and TRBJ1-4 for the parts outside the CDR3, the full variable domain is EAQVTQNPRYLITVTGKKLTVTCSQNMNHEYMSWYRQDPGLGLRQIYYSMNVEVTDKGDVPEGYKVSRKEKRNFPLILESPSPNQTSLYFCASKGVNEKLFFGSGTQLSVL.

The chain has TRBV28 and TRBJ1-4; D uncertain. Germline V gene lookup returns CDR1 MDHEN and CDR2 SYDVKM. Trimming removed 5 bases from V and 5 bases from J, with 18 bases in between. The CDR3 is made up of 16 amino acids. The CDR3 here is CASSPSEGYGNEKLFF. DNA of the CDR3: TGTGCCAGCAGTCCTTCCGAGGGTTACGGAAATGAAAAACTGTTTTTT.

This rearrangement joins TRBV5-1 to TRBJ2-7; 7 bases match TRBD1. The germline CDR1 and CDR2 sequences are SGHRS and YFSETQ. V trimming: 3 bases; J trimming: 6 bases; junction bases outside the gene matches: 12. This CDR3 has 15 residues. The CDR3 nucleotides read TGCGCCAGCAGCTCAAACAGGGGTTCCTTTGGCGAGCAGTACTTC. It specifies CASSSNRGSFGEQYF.

Concerning this clone itself: Other DNA sequences in this specimen translate into the identical CDR3. V is TRBV19 and J is TRBJ2-1; TRBD1 might be the D (6 bases). Germline loops: CDR1 LNHDA, CDR2 SQIVND (reference sequence). V lost 6 bases, J lost 3 bases, and 9 bases lay in between. The CDR3 loop spans 13 amino acids. The CDR3 sequence: CASSPRGYNEQFF. In nucleotides, the CDR3 is TGTGCCAGTAGCCCCAGGGGCTACAATGAGCAGTTCTTC.

This sequence joins TRBV5-6 and TRBJ1-1; D is perhaps TRBD1 (6 bases). Trimming removed 2 bases at V and 8 bases at J, with 10 bases between. This CDR3 has 12 residues. Germline CDR1 and CDR2: SGHDT and YYEEEE. The DNA for the CDR3 is TGTGCCAGCAGCTTCCCCGGACAGGAAGCTTTCTTT. Translation gives CASSFPGQEAFF. The variable domain in full, completed from reference TRBV5-6 and TRBJ1-1, reads DAGVTQSPTHLIKTRGQQVTLRCSPKSGHDTVSWYQQALGQGPQFIFQYYEEEERQRGNFPDRFSGHQFPNYSSELNVNALLLGDSALYLCASSFPGQEAFFGQGTRLTVV.

V gene TRBV5-1 combines with J gene TRBJ2-7, with D possibly TRBD2 on 5 matching bases. The V end was cut by 4 bases, the J end by 3 bases, with 8 bases between. The CDR3 has 12 amino acids. CDR1 and CDR2 from the germline V gene are SGHRS and YFSETQ. The CDR3 coding sequence is TGCGCCAGCAGCCCGGGGAACTACGAGCAGTACTTC. This gives the protein CASSPGNYEQYF.

CDR3 bases: TGTGCCATCAGGGAACCACTAGGACAGGGGACTGAAGCTTTCTTT. It translates to CAIREPLGQGTEAFF. The chain combines TRBV10-3 with TRBJ1-1; 9 nucleotides agree with TRBD1. Germline V gene lookup returns CDR1 ENHRY and CDR2 SYGVKD. Unmatched junction bases numbered 10, after V lost 6 bases and J lost 5 bases. The CDR3 totals 15 residues.

V and J are TRBV6-2 or TRBV6-3 and TRBJ1-1, with TRBD1 matching over 7 bases. V was clipped by 0 bases and J by 3 bases; unmatched bases: 13. Germline V lookup: CDR1 MNHEY, CDR2 SVGEGT. The CDR3 covers 18 residues. The CDR3 bases are TGTGCCAGCAGTTACTCGAGTTCTCACAGGGGAAAGTACACTGAAGCTTTCTTT. Translating it yields CASSYSSSHRGKYTEAFF.

The chain joins TRBV27 to TRBJ2-1; 7 bases map to TRBD1. The germline CDR1 and CDR2 sequences are MNHEY and SMNVEV (reference sequence). The CDR3 has 13 residues. The J segment lost 8 bases and the V segment lost 4 bases, leaving 5 bases of the junction unmatched. The CDR3 bases are TGTGCCAGCAGTTGGACAGGTGTACATGAGCAGTTCTTC. Amino acid sequence: CASSWTGVHEQFF.

The V call is TRBV5-1, the J call TRBJ2-6; no firm D call. Trimming removed 5 bases at V and 2 bases at J, with 8 bases between. Germline CDR1 is SGHRS and CDR2 is YFSETQ. The CDR3 length is 14 residues. Here the CDR3 DNA reads TGCGCCAGCAGTTTGTCCCCTGGGGCCAACGTCCTGACTTTC. As protein: CASSLSPGANVLTF.

DNA of the CDR3: TGCGCCAGCAGCTTGGCCCCGGACAGCTATGGCTACACCTTC. Translated: CASSLAPDSYGYTF. V usage is TRBV5-1 and J usage is TRBJ1-2; TRBD1 is a possible D gene (6 bases). V gave up 0 bases and J gave up 4 bases, with 10 bases separating them. CDR1 is SGHRS and CDR2 is YFSETQ in the germline V gene. CDR3 length: 14 residues.

V and J are TRBV28 and TRBJ1-2; D is ambiguous. Germline-derived CDR1 and CDR2 are MDHEN and SYDVKM. CDR3 length: 12 residues. Trimming left V 1 base short and J 8 bases short, with 8 bases between. The CDR3 reads CASSLLDLGYTF. As DNA, the CDR3 is TGTGCCAGCAGTTTATTAGATTTGGGCTACACCTTC.

The gene calls are TRBV6-6 and TRBJ2-7; possible D gene TRBD1, 6 bases. V dropped 7 bases and J dropped 3 bases, with 16 bases sitting between them. This CDR3 region has 14 residues. The germline CDR1 and CDR2 sequences are MNHNY and SVGAGI (reference sequence). The CDR3 nucleotides read TGTGCCAGCAATATCGGCCGGGACATCTACGAGCAGTACTTC. This translates into CASNIGRDIYEQYF.

V usage is TRBV6-5 and J usage is TRBJ2-2; the D gene is possibly TRBD2 (6 bases). This CDR3 contains 14 residues. V lost 5 bases and J 6 bases, leaving 13 bases between the germline ends. Germline V gene lookup returns CDR1 MNHEY and CDR2 SVGAGI. DNA for the CDR3: TGTGCCAGCAGTACCCGGAGGGAGTCCGGGGAGCTGTTTTTT. Translation: CASSTRRESGELFF.

This chain uses TRBV5-6 with TRBJ2-7, with D tentatively TRBD1 or TRBD2 (5 bases each). This CDR3 has 14 residues. The germline V and J ends were trimmed by 2 bases and 2 bases, with 11 bases remaining between them. The V gene's germline CDR1 is SGHDT and CDR2 YYEEEE. The DNA of the CDR3 is TGTGCCAGCAGCTTCGGGACCGGGGCCTACGAGCAGTACTTC. This gives the protein CASSFGTGAYEQYF.

J is TRBJ1-1 and V is TRBV10-3; 7 nucleotides align to TRBD1. Trimming took 4 bases from V and 6 from J; bases not matched to a gene: 2. Looked up from germline, CDR1 is ENHRY and CDR2 is SYGVKD. CDR3 length: 12 amino acids. In nucleotides, the CDR3 is TGTGCCATCAGTGTAACAGGGGCTGAAGCTTTCTTT. It is translated as CAISVTGAEAFF.

The chain carries TRBV4-2 and TRBJ1-2; D not certain. Looked up from germline, CDR1 is LGHNA and CDR2 is YNFKEQ. The CDR3 extends over 12 amino acids. V lost 0 bases and J lost 7, with 6 bases in between. Here the CDR3 reads CASSQEIGGYTF. CDR3 nucleotides: TGTGCCAGCAGCCAAGAAATAGGTGGCTACACCTTC.

The V call is TRBV30, the J call TRBJ1-5; D is unclear. Between the trimmed V and J ends, which lost 0 bases and 2 bases, there was a span of 8 bases. The V gene's germline CDR1 is GTSNPN and CDR2 SVGIG (reference sequence). The length of the CDR3 is 14 residues. The CDR3 loop is CAWSVSIGNQPQHF. The CDR3 DNA follows: TGTGCCTGGAGTGTATCCATAGGCAATCAGCCCCAGCATTTT.

The rearrangement links TRBV28 to TRBJ1-2; D uncertain. CDR1 is MDHEN, CDR2 SYDVKM, per germline. CDR3 length: 12 residues. V was trimmed by 5 bases and J by 4 bases, leaving 8 bases between them. CDR3: CASSPSPYGYTF. The CDR3 nucleotides read TGTGCCAGCAGTCCTAGTCCCTATGGCTACACCTTC.

The chain links TRBV10-1 to TRBJ2-1; possibly TRBD1 for D (6 bases). Germline V gives CDR1 WNHNN, CDR2 SYGVQD (reference sequence). The length of the CDR3 is 13 residues. V was cut by 5 bases and J by 10 bases, with 15 bases left in between. CDR3 bases: TGCGCCAGCAGTCCTGGACAGCTCCCAGAGCAGTTCTTC. Protein: CASSPGQLPEQFF.